The subject of this entry is one T cell receptor beta chain. The data are from a study of blood T cell repertoires in COVID-19. Study-wide background: Spain, Italy and the United States supplied samples that represented acute and convalescent COVID-19. The analysed material was cDNA or gDNA that came from T cells, B-cell-depleted T cells, or PBMCs.

Per germline, CDR1 ENHRY and CDR2 SYGVKD. The CDR3 spans 14 residues. The junction had 7 bases not matched to a gene; V was cut back by 6 bases and J by 2 bases. Under the authors' procedure: The assay estimated nucleated cells by amplifying reference gene primers. This table comes from immunoSEQ multiplex PCR, and its TCRdb copy is limited to in-frame clones, with some not included. The V and J calls and clone size were taken over from that table, and D and trimming were inferred from the DNA. In the table there are some 400,000 clones, 85% to 90% of which are singletons. The sample taken for sequencing was peripheral blood. This clonotype originated in a young man with active or convalescent COVID-19. The chain links TRBV10-3 to TRBJ2-7; 7 bases are shared with TRBD2. The CDR3 DNA follows: TGTGCCATCAGCGGATTCGGGGGGACCTACGAGCAGTACTTC. Amino acid sequence: CAISGFGGTYEQYF.